A selection of T cell receptor beta chains follows, all from one sample in a study of T-cell memory formation after mild COVID-19. MiXCR, run by TCRdb on the 5' RACE reads, gives a single entry per CDR3 protein. This table has about 340,000 distinct CDR3 sequences, less than 25% appearing once. The sequenced material came from PBMCs or a T cell subset sorted from them (not recorded which). Receptor source: a man younger than 35 who had mild COVID-19 (a few samples of this study predate the infection). Cell type and time point are not known. Each CDR3 is given with its conserved first and last residue. The D gene is left open where the match is weak. A row's size may be missing; if present it is once, few, many or a size class.

clone_size: -; v_call: TRBV7-9; j_call: TRBJ1-2; d_call: -; cdr3_aa: CASSATGLIHGYTF; cdr3_nt: TGTGCCAGCAGCGCCACGGGCTTAATCCATGGCTACACCTTC
clone_size: -; v_call: TRBV12-3/TRBV12-4; j_call: TRBJ1-1; d_call: -; cdr3_aa: CASSFGEAENTEAFF; cdr3_nt: TGTGCCAGCAGTTTTGGGGAGGCAGAAAACACTGAAGCTTTCTTT
clone_size: few; v_call: TRBV27; j_call: TRBJ1-4; d_call: -; cdr3_aa: CATSGLGAGEKLFF; cdr3_nt: TGTGCCACCTCCGGACTAGGGGCGGGCGAAAAACTGTTTTTT
clone_size: many; v_call: TRBV7-6; j_call: TRBJ2-3; d_call: -; cdr3_aa: CASSNIRGLEADTQYF; cdr3_nt: TGTGCCAGCAGCAACATCAGGGGCTTGGAGGCAGATACGCAGTATTTT
clone_size: -; v_call: TRBV5-6; j_call: TRBJ1-1; d_call: TRBD1; cdr3_aa: CASSSRGQGNAEAFF; cdr3_nt: TGTGCCAGCAGCTCCAGGGGACAGGGGAATGCTGAAGCTTTCTTT
clone_size: -; v_call: TRBV19; j_call: TRBJ1-2; d_call: -; cdr3_aa: CASTKRVAGANYGYTF; cdr3_nt: TGTGCCAGTACAAAGAGGGTGGCAGGAGCTAACTATGGCTACACCTTC
clone_size: few; v_call: TRBV27; j_call: TRBJ1-1; d_call: -; cdr3_aa: CASSLSLITEAFF; cdr3_nt: TGTGCCAGCAGTTTATCGTTAATCACTGAAGCTTTCTTT
clone_size: -; v_call: TRBV4-1; j_call: TRBJ1-1; d_call: TRBD1; cdr3_aa: CASSHSGQGNTEAFF; cdr3_nt: TGCGCCAGCAGCCATTCGGGACAGGGTAACACTGAAGCTTTCTTT
clone_size: -; v_call: TRBV5-1; j_call: TRBJ2-1; d_call: -; cdr3_aa: CASSGTIWGDEQFF; cdr3_nt: TGCGCCAGCAGCGGTACCATCTGGGGCGATGAGCAGTTCTTC
clone_size: -; v_call: TRBV9; j_call: TRBJ1-2; d_call: TRBD1; cdr3_aa: CASSSQGEGYTF; cdr3_nt: TGTGCCAGCAGCTCCCAGGGGGAAGGCTACACCTTC
clone_size: -; v_call: TRBV5-4; j_call: TRBJ2-3; d_call: -; cdr3_aa: CASSLEATTDTQYF; cdr3_nt: TGTGCCAGCAGCTTGGAAGCAACCACAGATACGCAGTATTTT
clone_size: once; v_call: TRBV28; j_call: TRBJ2-7; d_call: -; cdr3_aa: CASSPRDNPYEQYF; cdr3_nt: TGTGCCAGCAGTCCCCGGGACAACCCATACGAGCAGTACTTC
clone_size: few; v_call: TRBV29-1; j_call: TRBJ2-3; d_call: -; cdr3_aa: CSAERTSGSDTQYF; cdr3_nt: TGCAGCGCCGAACGGACTTCAGGTTCCGATACGCAGTATTTT
clone_size: few; v_call: TRBV4-3; j_call: TRBJ1-2; d_call: -; cdr3_aa: CASSQDEGPNYGYTF; cdr3_nt: TGCGCCAGCAGCCAAGATGAGGGGCCTAACTATGGCTACACCTTC
clone_size: -; v_call: TRBV6-5; j_call: TRBJ2-3; d_call: -; cdr3_aa: CASSYAGTSTDTQYF; cdr3_nt: TGTGCCAGCAGTTACGCGGGGACTAGCACAGATACGCAGTATTTT